This T cell receptor (beta chain) was profiled in a study of blood T cells in healthy people across ages. CDR1 is SGDLS, CDR2 YYNGEE, per germline. The CDR3 totals 15 residues. V gave up 4 bases and J gave up 5 bases; unmatched junction bases: 8. This clonotype was counted many times. Primers used in a second PCR of roughly 7 to 11 cycles were a sample-barcoded 5' primer and a J-beta primer mix. TCRdb recomputed calls from the 5' RACE reads with MiXCR, one row per CDR3 protein. The data show 650,000 or so distinct CDR3 sequences, roughly half seen once. The sequence was collected from a woman of 80 years or more in good health. Material: blood. The chain combines TRBV9 with TRBJ2-5, with 10 bases lining up with TRBD1. The CDR3 here is CASSQTGGVSETQYF. In nucleotides, the CDR3 is TGTGCCAGCAGCCAGACAGGGGGCGTATCGGAGACCCAGTACTTC. The complete variable domain, with remaining parts taken from reference TRBV9 and TRBJ2-5, reads DSGVTQTPKHLITATGQRVTLRCSPRSGDLSVYWYQQSLDQGLQFLIQYYNGEERAKGNILERFSAQQFPDLHSELNLSSLELGDSALYFCASSQTGGVSETQYFGPGTRLLVL.